These 30 T cell receptor beta chains were all obtained from the same sample, sequenced in a study of T cells in Graves' hyperthyroidism and ophthalmopathy. Amplified regions were TCR beta CDR3 sequences from RNA transcripts. A set of HTBI primers served as the primers for a first-round RT-PCR of the TCR CDR3. TCRdb re-analysed the multiplex PCR reads in MiXCR, keeping a single row per CDR3 protein. This table has 350,000 to 450,000 distinct CDR3 sequences, roughly 14% appearing once. The sequencing sample was made of blood. These receptor sequences come from a woman aged 60-70 years with Graves' hyperthyroidism.

This clonotype has a count of ten or more. V gene TRBV7-8 combines with J gene TRBJ2-1; 7 nucleotides match TRBD2. Germline lookup yields CDR1 SGHVS and CDR2 FQNEAQ. V gave up 3 bases and J gave up 6 bases; unmatched junction bases: 8. There are 15 residues in the CDR3. The CDR3 DNA is TGTGCCAGCAGCTTGACCGGGACTACCGGCAATGAGCAGTTCTTC. It encodes CASSLTGTTGNEQFF.

Ten or more counts support this clonotype. This chain links TRBV29-1 with TRBJ2-5, with TRBD2 matching 11 bases. The germline V gene has CDR1 SQVTM and CDR2 ANQGSEA. The V and J ends lost 7 bases and 4 bases, in that order; junction bases with no gene match: 8. This CDR3 comprises 14 residues. In nucleotides, the CDR3 is TGCAGCGCAATAGCGGGAGGGCCGCGAGAGACCCAGTACTTC. Translated: CSAIAGGPRETQYF.

This clonotype was counted between two and nine times. A much larger clone lies one base from this, so it may be a read error. The chain employs TRBV6-5 and TRBJ2-7, with 10 bases matching TRBD1. Germline lookup yields CDR1 MNHEY and CDR2 SVGAGI. Losses at the gene ends were 1 base for V and 5 bases for J; bases not matched to a gene: 11. The CDR3 sequence is 17 residues long. The CDR3 reads CASSYLKPGQGTHEQYF. The CDR3 DNA reads TGTGCCAGCAGTTACTTGAAACCGGGACAGGGGACCCACGAGCAGTACTTC.

This clonotype was counted only a few times. V is TRBV12-5 and J is TRBJ1-3; maybe TRBD1 (6 bases). Germline CDR1 LGHNT, CDR2 FRNRAP. Trimming stripped 6 bases from V and 0 bases from J, with 18 bases between. The CDR3 consists of 17 residues. CDR3 sequence (DNA): TGTGCTAGTGGAATCCGGGGGGCCGGAGTCTCTGGAAACACCATATATTTT. This codes for CASGIRGAGVSGNTIYF.

This clonotype showed up just a few times. The V and J genes are TRBV7-2 and TRBJ1-4; no reliable D call. The CDR3 totals 15 residues. Germline V CDR1 and CDR2: SGHTA, FQGNSA. V gave up 2 bases and J gave up 1 base, with 8 bases separating them. The CDR3 sequence is CASSLNTGTNEKLFF. The CDR3 bases are TGTGCCAGCAGCTTAAATACGGGAACTAATGAAAAACTGTTTTTT.

The rearrangement links TRBV30 to TRBJ1-4, with D perhaps matching TRBD1 (5 bases). The germline V and J ends were trimmed by 2 bases and 4 bases, with 11 bases remaining between them. The V gene's germline CDR1 is GTSNPN and CDR2 SVGIG (reference sequence). This CDR3 is 14 amino acids long. This chain's CDR3 is CAWSPRGLNEKLFF. CDR3 sequence (DNA): TGTGCCTGGAGTCCGAGGGGACTTAATGAAAAACTGTTTTTT.

A few counts support this clonotype. With a much larger clone just one base away, this may be a read error. V usage is TRBV5-6 and J usage is TRBJ2-5; D is perhaps TRBD2 (5 bases). Germline CDR1 is SGHDT and CDR2 is YYEEEE. CDR3 length: 13 amino acids. The CDR3, as DNA: TGTGCCAGTACGCTCGGACTCGAAGAGACCCAGCACTTC. This encodes CASTLGLEETQHF.

The genes are TRBV7-9 and TRBJ2-3; D is uncertain. V gave up 1 base and J gave up 6 bases, with 5 bases separating them. CDR3 size: 12 residues. The germline V gene encodes CDR1 SEHNR and CDR2 FQNEAQ (reference sequence). CDR3 sequence (DNA): TGTGCCAGCAGCTTAGTCTTCGATACGCAGTATTTT. As protein: CASSLVFDTQYF. The variable domain in full, with the rest retrieved from reference TRBV7-9 and TRBJ2-3, is DTGVSQNPRHKITKRGQNVTFRCDPISEHNRLYWYRQTLGQGPEFLTYFQNEAQLEKSRLLSDRFSAERPKGSFSTLEIQRTEQGDSAMYLCASSLVFDTQYFGPGTRLTVL.

This clonotype was counted many times. The chain has TRBV3-1 and TRBJ2-1; D is unclear. Germline values: CDR1 LGHDT, CDR2 YNNKEL (reference sequence). V was cut by 0 bases and J by 2 bases, with 8 bases left in between. The CDR3 runs to 15 residues. The DNA of the CDR3 is TGTGCCAGCAGCCAAGATACCGGGCCCTACAATGAGCAGTTCTTC. This encodes CASSQDTGPYNEQFF.

The genes are TRBV11-3 and TRBJ2-7; 9 bases line up with TRBD1. The CDR3 contains 15 residues. Germline values: CDR1 SGHNT, CDR2 YENEEA. With V trimmed by 1 base and J by 4 bases, 5 bases remained unmatched. The CDR3 loop is CASSLVGTGLYEQYF. In DNA, the CDR3 is TGTGCCAGCAGCTTAGTTGGGACAGGGCTGTACGAGCAGTACTTC.

This clonotype was seen repeatedly, ten times or more. The chain couples TRBV11-3 to TRBJ2-3; 8 bases are shared with TRBD2. The germline V gene has CDR1 SGHNT and CDR2 YENEEA. After removal of 5 bases from V and 1 base from J, the junction contained 8 bases not matched to a gene. There are 16 residues in the CDR3. The CDR3 bases are TGTGCCAGCAGCCACCGCGAGACTAGCGGCACAGATACGCAGTATTTT. Encoded protein: CASSHRETSGTDTQYF.

This clonotype has just a few counts. Given a much more abundant clone one base away, this may be a read error. The chain carries TRBV11-2 and TRBJ2-1, with D possibly called TRBD1 or TRBD2 (5 bases each). Germline assignment: CDR1 SGHAT and CDR2 FQNNGV. Trimming took off 6 bases at V and 9 bases at J, with 12 bases between the two ends. The CDR3 length is 12 residues. The DNA of the CDR3 is TGTGCCAGCAGGAGGGATCAGGGTGAGCAGTTCTTC. As protein: CASRRDQGEQFF.

Comments on this clonotype: As the CDR3 is not closed by the conserved phenylalanine or tryptophan, this likely results from a read error. The V and J genes are TRBV5-5 and TRBJ2-2; D gene unclear. The CDR3 contains 12 residues. V lost 2 bases and J lost 5, with 4 bases in between. Germline CDR1 and CDR2: SGHKS and YYEKEE (reference sequence). For the CDR3, the DNA is TGTGCCAGCAGCTTTTCAACCGGGGAGCTGTTTCTT. Translation: CASSFSTGELFL.

This clonotype appeared many times. The chain couples TRBV18 to TRBJ1-1; TRBD1 agrees at 8 bases. Germline V CDR1 and CDR2: KGHSH, LQKENI. This CDR3 comprises 13 residues. The J segment lost 5 bases and the V segment lost 4 bases, leaving 3 bases of the junction unmatched. The chain's CDR3 is CASSLQGATEAFF. DNA for the CDR3: TGTGCCAGCTCACTTCAGGGGGCAACTGAAGCTTTCTTT.

The CDR3 spells CASSLTGSWETQYF. The CDR3 DNA reads as TGTGCCAGCAGCTTGACGGGCAGTTGGGAGACCCAGTACTTC. The rearrangement joins TRBV5-6 to TRBJ2-5; D is uncertain. Trimming pared 1 base from V and 5 bases from J, leaving 12 bases between. Per the germline V gene, CDR1 is SGHDT and CDR2 is YYEEEE. This CDR3 has 14 amino acids.

Many counts were recorded for this clonotype. The chain carries TRBV28 and TRBJ2-5, with a possible D match to TRBD1 (8 bases). The CDR3 consists of 16 residues. V was pared by 5 bases and J by 5 bases, with 21 bases between. Germline CDR1 MDHEN, CDR2 SYDVKM. CDR3: CASSPQRTGRAETQYF. CDR3 DNA sequence: TGTGCCAGCAGTCCCCAACGGACAGGGAGGGCGGAGACCCAGTACTTC.

The chain links TRBV10-3 to TRBJ1-4; weak D call: TRBD1 (6 bases). The germline gives CDR1 ENHRY, CDR2 SYGVKD. This CDR3 has 15 residues. Trimming removed 3 bases at V and 6 bases at J, with 14 bases between. The CDR3 sequence is CAISDGGLGDEKLFF. Here the CDR3 DNA reads TGTGCCATCAGTGACGGGGGGCTTGGGGATGAAAAACTGTTTTTT.

In its sample, this clonotype was seen many times. J is TRBJ2-5 and V is TRBV7-9, with TRBD2 matching 9 bases. The CDR3 loop spans 17 amino acids. The V and J ends lost 5 bases and 0 bases, in that order; junction bases with no gene match: 10. Germline V lookup: CDR1 SEHNR, CDR2 FQNEAQ (reference sequence). CDR3 sequence reads: CASSTDPSGEYQETQYF. DNA of the CDR3: TGTGCCAGCAGCACGGACCCTAGCGGGGAGTACCAAGAGACCCAGTACTTC.

This clonotype was seen only a few times. This chain links TRBV27 with TRBJ2-1; D may be TRBD1 (5 bases). The V gene lost 7 bases and the J gene lost 6 bases, with 16 bases spanning the gap. There are 14 residues in the CDR3. Germline loops: CDR1 MNHEY, CDR2 SMNVEV (reference sequence). CDR3 residues: CASTHLGRGNEQFF. CDR3 bases: TGTGCCAGCACCCACCTGGGAAGGGGCAATGAGCAGTTCTTC.

This clonotype has a handful of counts. V usage is TRBV24-1 and J usage is TRBJ1-2; D is unclear. The germline V and J ends were trimmed by 3 bases and 0 bases, with 7 bases remaining between them. Germline-derived CDR1 and CDR2 are KGHDR and SFDVKD. There are 14 residues in the CDR3. CDR3 residues: CATSDPGANYGYTF. In DNA, the CDR3 is TGTGCCACCAGTGATCCGGGAGCTAACTATGGCTACACCTTC.

This clonotype was recorded many times. The CDR3 sequence is CSARSPPGQYF. CDR3 bases: TGCAGTGCTAGGTCACCCCCCGGGCAGTACTTC. The V and J genes are TRBV20-1 and TRBJ2-7; D gene uncertain. The ends were cut back, 3 bases at V and 9 bases at J, with 12 bases in the middle. The CDR3 is 11 amino acids. Germline V lookup: CDR1 DFQATT, CDR2 SNEGSKA (reference sequence).

Regarding this clonotype: Just one base apart from a much larger clone, this may be a read error. The chain combines TRBV11-1 with TRBJ1-1, with TRBD1 matching over 8 bases. Germline loops: CDR1 SGHAT, CDR2 FQDESV (reference sequence). CDR3 length: 13 amino acids. The CDR3, as DNA: TGTGCCGGCAGCAGAGGACAGGGTCCTGAAGCTTTCTTT. Translating it yields CAGSRGQGPEAFF.

The chain has TRBV4-1 and TRBJ2-2; 8 nucleotides match TRBD2. CDR3 length: 19 residues. CDR1 and CDR2 (germline): MGHRA, YSYEKL. V lost 2 bases and J lost 1; bases outside the gene matches: 12. The CDR3 spells CASSQRGWTGGENTGELFF. In DNA form, the CDR3 reads TGCGCCAGCAGCCAAAGGGGATGGACGGGAGGGGAGAACACCGGGGAGCTGTTTTTT.

In this sample, this clonotype turned up a few times. The rearrangement joins TRBV29-1 to TRBJ2-1; 10 bases fit TRBD2. This CDR3 is built from 14 residues. J lost 8 bases, V lost 5 bases, and 9 bases had no gene match. Germline-derived CDR1 and CDR2 are SQVTM and ANQGSEA. CDR3 loop: CSVSLSGRIDEQFF. In nucleotides, the CDR3 is TGCAGCGTTAGTCTTAGCGGGAGGATAGATGAGCAGTTCTTC.

This clonotype was observed at least ten times. The V and J genes are TRBV7-9 and TRBJ2-7; 9 nucleotides match TRBD1. CDR3 size: 13 residues. The junction had 4 bases not matched to a gene; V was cut back by 5 bases and J by 5 bases. In germline, CDR1 is SEHNR, CDR2 FQNEAQ (reference sequence). This CDR3 is CASSPRQGDEQYF. The CDR3 DNA follows: TGTGCCAGCAGCCCAAGACAGGGGGACGAGCAGTACTTC.

The rearrangement links TRBV7-2 to TRBJ2-3, with D hard to call. The V end was cut by 1 base, the J end by 4 bases, with 12 bases between. The CDR3 runs 15 residues. The germline V gene encodes CDR1 SGHTA and CDR2 FQGNSA. This chain's CDR3 is CASSLGTLSADTQYF. DNA for the CDR3: TGTGCCAGCAGCTTAGGGACGCTGAGCGCAGATACGCAGTATTTT.

V usage is TRBV3-1 and J usage is TRBJ2-2; 8 bases agree with TRBD1. Germline V gives CDR1 LGHDT, CDR2 YNNKEL (reference sequence). V lost 5 bases, J lost 6 bases, and 5 bases stayed unmatched. The CDR3 is 14 amino acids. CDR3 amino acids: CASSIQGGAGELFF. The CDR3, as DNA: TGTGCCAGCAGCATACAGGGGGGAGCCGGGGAGCTGTTTTTT.

Many counts were recorded for this clonotype. The chain joins TRBV12-3 or TRBV12-4 to TRBJ1-3; D unresolved. CDR3 size: 12 residues. Deletions cut 9 bases from V and 8 bases from J, with 14 bases between. The CDR3 protein is CASPKSGDTIYF. The CDR3 DNA reads as TGTGCCAGTCCCAAGTCCGGAGACACCATATATTTT.

The chain employs TRBV28 and TRBJ1-1; TRBD1 agrees at 9 bases. J lost 1 base, V lost 5 bases, and 14 bases had no gene match. The CDR3 is 18 amino acids. Germline V lookup: CDR1 MDHEN, CDR2 SYDVKM. As DNA, the CDR3 is TGTGCCAGCAGTCCCTCCCCGGGACAGGGTCGGCCGAACACTGAAGCTTTCTTT. It encodes CASSPSPGQGRPNTEAFF.

This clonotype has at least ten counts. The chain uses TRBV28 and TRBJ1-1; D perhaps matches TRBD1 (5 bases). CDR3 length: 15 amino acids. Germline values: CDR1 MDHEN, CDR2 SYDVKM. Trimming removed 4 bases from V and 6 bases from J, with 18 bases in between. The chain's CDR3 is CASSSTPRGSSEAFF. As DNA, the CDR3 is TGTGCCAGCAGTTCCACCCCCCGGGGGAGTTCTGAAGCTTTCTTT.